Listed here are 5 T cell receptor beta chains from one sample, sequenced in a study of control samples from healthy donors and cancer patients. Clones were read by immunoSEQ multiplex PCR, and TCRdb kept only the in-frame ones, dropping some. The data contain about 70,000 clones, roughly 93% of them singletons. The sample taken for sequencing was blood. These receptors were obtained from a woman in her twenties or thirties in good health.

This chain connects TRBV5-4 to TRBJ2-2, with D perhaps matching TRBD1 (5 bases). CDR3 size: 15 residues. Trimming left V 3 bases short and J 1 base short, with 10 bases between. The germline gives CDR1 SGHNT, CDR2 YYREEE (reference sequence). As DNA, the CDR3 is TGTGCCAGCAGCTCCCCCCAGGGGAACACCGGGGAGCTGTTTTTT. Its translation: CASSSPQGNTGELFF.

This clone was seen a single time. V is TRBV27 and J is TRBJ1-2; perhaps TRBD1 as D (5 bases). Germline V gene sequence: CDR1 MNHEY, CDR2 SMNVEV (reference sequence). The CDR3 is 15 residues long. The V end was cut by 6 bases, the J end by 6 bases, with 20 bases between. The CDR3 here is CASRRQWGKGDGYTF. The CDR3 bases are TGTGCCAGCAGAAGGCAGTGGGGTAAAGGGGATGGCTACACCTTC.

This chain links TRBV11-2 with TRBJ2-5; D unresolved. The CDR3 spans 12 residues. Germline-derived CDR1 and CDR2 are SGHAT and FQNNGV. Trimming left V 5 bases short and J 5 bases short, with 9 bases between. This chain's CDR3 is CASSQIRETQYF. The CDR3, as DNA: TGTGCCAGCAGCCAAATAAGGGAGACCCAGTACTTC.

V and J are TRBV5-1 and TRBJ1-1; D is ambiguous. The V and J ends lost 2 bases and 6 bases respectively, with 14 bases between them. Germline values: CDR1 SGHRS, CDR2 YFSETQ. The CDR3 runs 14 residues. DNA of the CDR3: TGCGCCAGCAGCTTCAGACGCGGGTTCGCTGAAGCTTTCTTT. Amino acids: CASSFRRGFAEAFF.

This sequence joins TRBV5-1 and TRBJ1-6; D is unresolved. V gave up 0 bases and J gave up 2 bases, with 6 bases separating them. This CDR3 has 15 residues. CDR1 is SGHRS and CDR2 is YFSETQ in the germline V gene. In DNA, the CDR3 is TGCGCCAGCAGCTTGGGGCTGGCCTATAATTCACCCCTCCACTTT. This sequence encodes CASSLGLAYNSPLHF.